The 8 T cell receptor beta chains below come from one sample, sequenced in a study of blood T cell repertoires in COVID-19. Sequencing used immunoSEQ multiplex PCR; TCRdb keeps in-frame clones, though not all of them. The table lists over 250,000 clones, 70% to 90% of them singletons, with about an eighth in the top ten. The sequenced material came from peripheral blood. These receptor sequences come from a woman between 65 and 79 years old with COVID-19, enrolled during active disease.

The rearrangement joins TRBV6-2 or TRBV6-3 to TRBJ1-5; 10 nucleotides match TRBD1. J was trimmed by 3 bases and V by 5 bases; bases with no gene match: 4. This CDR3 comprises 15 residues. Germline V gives CDR1 MNHEY, CDR2 SVGEGT. For the CDR3, the DNA is TGTGCCAGCAGTGACGGGACAGGGGTCAATCAGCCCCAGCATTTT. Protein: CASSDGTGVNQPQHF.

V usage is TRBV5-4 and J usage is TRBJ1-2; possible D gene TRBD1, 5 bases. Germline V gene sequence: CDR1 SGHNT, CDR2 YYREEE (reference sequence). V shed 4 bases and J shed 2 bases, with 18 bases lying between them. The CDR3 runs 16 residues. The CDR3 loop is CASSPGGVGGNYGYTF. Written as DNA, the CDR3 is TGTGCCAGCAGCCCCGGAGGGGTCGGGGGAAACTATGGCTACACCTTC.

This chain joins TRBV7-8 and TRBJ2-3, with D perhaps matching TRBD2 (5 bases). Germline V CDR1 and CDR2: SGHVS, FQNEAQ. The V and J ends lost 7 bases and 1 base respectively, with 24 bases between them. The CDR3 spans 18 residues. Written as DNA, the CDR3 is TGTGCCAGCACCCATCGCTCAAGAGGGCGGGTCGGCACAGATACGCAGTATTTT. It yields the protein CASTHRSRGRVGTDTQYF.

By frequency in the sample, this clone is medium-sized. This chain joins TRBV18 and TRBJ1-5; maybe TRBD1 (6 bases). This CDR3 comprises 16 residues. In germline, CDR1 is KGHSH, CDR2 LQKENI. V shed 3 bases and J shed 0 bases, with 12 bases lying between them. CDR3 sequence: CASSPDRSDSNQPQHF. Here the CDR3 DNA reads TGTGCCAGCTCACCTGACAGGTCAGATAGCAATCAGCCCCAGCATTTT.

The chain links TRBV27 to TRBJ2-7; D is undetermined. This CDR3 spans 14 amino acids. V was pared by 3 bases and J by 7 bases, with 16 bases between. Germline V gives CDR1 MNHEY, CDR2 SMNVEV (reference sequence). The CDR3 sequence is CASSLTGFAREQYF. The CDR3 DNA reads TGTGCCAGCAGTTTGACGGGTTTCGCTAGGGAGCAGTACTTC.

The chain combines TRBV11-3 with TRBJ2-3; a possible D gene is TRBD2 (6 bases). Germline CDR1 SGHNT, CDR2 YENEEA. CDR3 length: 13 residues. V dropped 5 bases and J dropped 6 bases, with 12 bases sitting between them. The CDR3 DNA is TGTGCCAGCAGCCCCACTGGAGGGGATACGCAGTATTTT. Its protein is CASSPTGGDTQYF.

The rearrangement joins TRBV4-2 to TRBJ2-3, with 9 positions matching TRBD2. This CDR3 has 17 amino acids. Trimming at V came to 1 base and at J to 2 bases, leaving 7 bases not matched to a gene. CDR1 is LGHNA and CDR2 is YNFKEQ in the germline V gene. The CDR3: CASSQVSSGGTTDTQYF. The CDR3, as DNA: TGTGCCAGCAGCCAAGTTTCGAGCGGGGGGACCACAGATACGCAGTATTTT.

As for this clone: This sample also contains other DNA sequences that code for the same CDR3. The chain carries TRBV9 and TRBJ2-5; maybe TRBD2 (5 bases). This CDR3 comprises 13 residues. The germline V gene encodes CDR1 SGDLS and CDR2 YYNGEE. The germline V and J ends were trimmed by 0 bases and 5 bases, with 8 bases remaining between them. The CDR3 here is CASSVAGGETQYF. In DNA form, the CDR3 reads TGTGCCAGCAGCGTAGCAGGAGGCGAGACCCAGTACTTC.